A single sample gave rise to the 32 T cell receptor beta chains below, sequenced in a study of CD8+ T cells in alopecia areata. Extraction and reverse transcription of RNA yielded cDNA as the sequencing template. Data came from immunoSEQ multiplex PCR; TCRdb stores just in-frame clones and leaves some out. The table lists some 110,000 clones, around 61% of them singletons. The material sequenced was CD4+ T cells sorted from blood. The receptors were sampled from a human donor in good health.

The sample holds a few counts of this clone. J is TRBJ2-3 and V is TRBV4-2; 12 bases fit TRBD1. V lost 4 bases to trimming and J lost 4 bases; unmatched junction nucleotides: 6. CDR1 and CDR2 (germline): LGHNA, YNFKEQ. The CDR3 covers 16 residues. Written as DNA, the CDR3 is TGTGCCAGCAGCCGAAAGGGACAGGGGGCTGCAGATACGCAGTATTTT. It codes for CASSRKGQGAADTQYF.

V is TRBV30 and J is TRBJ1-6, with D tentatively TRBD1 (6 bases). CDR1 is GTSNPN, CDR2 SVGIG, per germline (reference sequence). With 8 bases removed from V and 6 bases from J, the gap between germline ends came to 14 bases. The CDR3 has 13 residues. CDR3 DNA: TGTGCCGGGGGGCGAGCGCGTAATTCACCCCTCCACTTT. Its protein product is CAGGRARNSPLHF.

This rearrangement joins TRBV6-5 to TRBJ2-5; D remains unclear. Trimming stripped 5 bases from V and 4 bases from J, with 8 bases between. The CDR3 totals 12 residues. Per germline, CDR1 MNHEY and CDR2 SVGAGI. The CDR3 protein is CASSGPLETQYF. CDR3 bases: TGTGCCAGCAGTGGGCCTCTAGAGACCCAGTACTTC.

This rearrangement joins TRBV29-1 to TRBJ1-6; D remains ambiguous. Germline CDR1 and CDR2: SQVTM and ANQGSEA. V was cut by 0 bases and J by 10 bases, with 16 bases left in between. This CDR3 is 15 amino acids long. The CDR3 coding sequence is TGCAGCGTTGAAGATCCCGACAAACCTATGTCACCCCTCCACTTT. Protein sequence: CSVEDPDKPMSPLHF.

The J gene is TRBJ2-5, the V gene TRBV2; D not certain. The germline CDR1 and CDR2 sequences are SNHLY and FYNNEI. CDR3 length equals 13 residues. V lost 6 bases, J lost 3 bases, and 11 bases lay in between. The CDR3 DNA reads TGTGCCAGCAGACGCAGTGCCAAAGAGACCCAGTACTTC. It is translated as CASRRSAKETQYF.

A few counts support this clone. This rearrangement joins TRBV6-4 to TRBJ2-3; unclear D gene. Per germline, CDR1 MRHNA and CDR2 SNTAGT. Trimming took 2 bases from V and 7 from J, leaving 7 bases between them. The CDR3 is 12 residues long. CDR3 in DNA: TGTGCCAGCAGTGACGAGCTAAATACGCAGTATTTT. This gives the protein CASSDELNTQYF.

This chain links TRBV23-1 with TRBJ2-1; a weak D match, TRBD1 (5 bases). TRBV23-1 is reported as an ORF; its role is uncertain. This CDR3 spans 13 amino acids. With 3 bases removed from V and 9 bases from J, the gap between germline ends came to 12 bases. CDR3 DNA sequence: TGCGCCAGCAGTCAGGGCTGCCAGGGTGAGCAGTTCTTC. Its translation: CASSQGCQGEQFF.

This clone was detected a few times. This chain links TRBV7-9 with TRBJ1-1; D possibly corresponds to TRBD1 (5 bases). Trimming pared 5 bases from V and 7 bases from J, leaving 11 bases between. CDR1 SEHNR and CDR2 FQNEAQ come from the germline V gene (reference sequence). This CDR3 is 12 amino acids long. CDR3: CASSQQGFEAFF. The CDR3 nucleotides are TGTGCCAGCAGCCAGCAGGGATTTGAAGCTTTCTTT. Looking up the rest from reference TRBV7-9 and TRBJ1-1 gives the full variable domain: DTGVSQNPRHKITKRGQNVTFRCDPISEHNRLYWYRQTLGQGPEFLTYFQNEAQLEKSRLLSDRFSAERPKGSFSTLEIQRTEQGDSAMYLCASSQQGFEAFFGQGTRLTVV.

The chain uses TRBV6-1 and TRBJ2-3; D is unclear. The CDR3 has 12 amino acids. Trimming took 10 bases from V and 4 from J, leaving 12 bases between them. Germline V gives CDR1 MNHNS, CDR2 SASEGT. The chain's CDR3 is CATRWGPDTQYF. The CDR3 nucleotides read TGTGCCACTCGGTGGGGTCCAGATACGCAGTATTTT.

This clone was detected only a few times. The chain couples TRBV25-1 to TRBJ2-7; 12 bases agree with TRBD2. The V segment lost 1 base and the J segment 9 bases; nucleotides outside the gene matches: 7. The CDR3 has 15 amino acids. Germline CDR1 MGHDK, CDR2 SYGVNS. The CDR3 DNA follows: TGTGCCAGCAGTGAATCCCGGACTAGCGGGGAGGCGCAGTACTTC. Its translation is CASSESRTSGEAQYF.

V is TRBV7-9 and J is TRBJ1-2; no clear D gene. The germline V and J ends were trimmed by 0 bases and 8 bases, with 13 bases remaining between them. This CDR3 contains 14 residues. Per germline, CDR1 SEHNR and CDR2 FQNEAQ (reference sequence). The CDR3 bases are TGTGCCAGCAGCTTAGCGACTAAAGGTTGGGGCTACACCTTC. This encodes CASSLATKGWGYTF. Using reference TRBV7-9 and TRBJ1-2 for the parts outside the CDR3, the full variable domain is DTGVSQNPRHKITKRGQNVTFRCDPISEHNRLYWYRQTLGQGPEFLTYFQNEAQLEKSRLLSDRFSAERPKGSFSTLEIQRTEQGDSAMYLCASSLATKGWGYTFGSGTRLTVV.

J is TRBJ2-7 and V is TRBV7-9; perhaps TRBD2 as D (5 bases). The CDR3 extends over 14 amino acids. Per the germline V gene, CDR1 is SEHNR and CDR2 is FQNEAQ (reference sequence). Between the trimmed V and J ends, which lost 5 bases and 6 bases, there was a span of 17 bases. This CDR3 is CASSPKTKGGEQYF. The DNA of the CDR3 is TGTGCCAGCAGCCCTAAGACCAAAGGAGGCGAGCAGTACTTC.

This clone was recorded a few times. The chain is built from TRBV30 and TRBJ1-5; maybe TRBD1 (5 bases). V lost 3 bases and J lost 5, with 11 bases in between. The CDR3 spans 13 residues. Germline assignment: CDR1 GTSNPN and CDR2 SVGIG (reference sequence). The CDR3 region is CAWRGREDQPQHF. The CDR3 nucleotides are TGTGCCTGGAGGGGCAGGGAAGATCAGCCCCAGCATTTT.

This chain connects TRBV7-9 to TRBJ2-7; tentative D call: TRBD2 (7 bases). Germline V lookup: CDR1 SEHNR, CDR2 FQNEAQ (reference sequence). This CDR3 spans 14 amino acids. The ends were cut back, 5 bases at V and 5 bases at J, with 16 bases in the middle. In DNA, the CDR3 is TGTGCCAGCAGCGACATAAGGGGGGGCAACGAGCAGTACTTC. Amino acids: CASSDIRGGNEQYF.

This clone was counted between two and nine times. The V call is TRBV29-1, the J call TRBJ2-3, with D tentatively TRBD2 (5 bases). Trimming shortened V by 3 bases and J by 4 bases, and 17 bases separated the two germline ends. CDR1 SQVTM and CDR2 ANQGSEA come from the germline V gene. The length of the CDR3 is 15 residues. CDR3: CSVDTGLLQADTQYF. CDR3 nucleotides: TGCAGCGTTGATACCGGACTCCTCCAGGCAGATACGCAGTATTTT.

By share of the sample, this clone is medium-sized (0.01 to 0.1%). The chain combines TRBV7-2 with TRBJ2-3; D is possibly TRBD2 (6 bases). Germline V gives CDR1 SGHTA, CDR2 FQGNSA. The CDR3 covers 13 residues. V was cut by 5 bases and J by 9 bases, with 15 bases left in between. For the CDR3, the DNA is TGTGCCAGCAGCCACGGCGGGGCACCGACGCAGTATTTT. The encoded protein is CASSHGGAPTQYF.

The V gene is TRBV7-2, the J gene TRBJ2-7; D may be TRBD1 or TRBD2 (6 bases each). V was shortened by 7 bases and J by 1 base, with 14 bases between the two germline ends. The CDR3 is 14 amino acids. CDR1 is SGHTA and CDR2 is FQGNSA in the germline V gene. In DNA, the CDR3 is TGTGCCAGCACGCACGGAGGGGGATCCTACGAGCAGTACTTC. The encoded protein is CASTHGGGSYEQYF.

There are a few counts of this clone. Other DNA variants within this sample encode the same CDR3. The chain recombines TRBV30 with TRBJ1-1; D call uncertain. CDR3 length equals 11 residues. Germline CDR1 reads GTSNPN; CDR2 reads SVGIG (reference sequence). V was pared by 0 bases and J by 7 bases, with 6 bases between. CDR3 in DNA: TGTGCCTGGAGTGTACGGCGTGAAGCTTTCTTT. Translation gives CAWSVRREAFF.

This clone was counted between two and nine times. The chain combines TRBV4-1 with TRBJ2-1; no reliable D call. Trimming removed 2 bases from V and 1 base from J, with 6 bases in between. The germline gives CDR1 MGHRA, CDR2 YSYEKL. CDR3 size: 14 residues. The CDR3 region is CASSQYRSYNEQFF. CDR3 DNA sequence: TGCGCCAGCAGCCAATACCGTTCCTACAATGAGCAGTTCTTC.

This chain joins TRBV11-2 and TRBJ1-2, with D maybe TRBD1 (6 bases). This CDR3 is 13 amino acids long. V was shortened by 5 bases and J by 8 bases, with 15 bases between the two germline ends. Germline-derived CDR1 and CDR2 are SGHAT and FQNNGV. The CDR3, as DNA: TGTGCCAGCAGCCCAGGGGCAGGGGTAGGCTACACCTTC. This translates into CASSPGAGVGYTF. Together with reference TRBV11-2 and TRBJ1-2, the CDR3 gives the full variable domain: EAGVAQSPRYKIIEKRQSVAFWCNPISGHATLYWYQQILGQGPKLLIQFQNNGVVDDSQLPKDRFSAERLKGVDSTLKIQPAKLEDSAVYLCASSPGAGVGYTFGSGTRLTVV.

The V call is TRBV30, the J call TRBJ1-2; D unresolved. Germline values: CDR1 GTSNPN, CDR2 SVGIG (reference sequence). V lost 4 bases and J 3 bases, leaving 15 bases between the germline ends. CDR3 length: 14 amino acids. For the CDR3, the DNA is TGTGCCTGGATCCCCGACTTCTCGGACTATGGCTACACCTTC. This encodes CAWIPDFSDYGYTF. The complete variable domain, with remaining parts taken from reference TRBV30 and TRBJ1-2, reads SQTIHQWPATLVQPVGSPLSLECTVEGTSNPNLYWYRQAAGRGLQLLFYSVGIGQISSEVPQNLSASRPQDRQFILSSKKLLLSDSGFYLCAWIPDFSDYGYTFGSGTRLTVV.

The V gene is TRBV7-9, the J gene TRBJ1-1; D is perhaps TRBD1 (5 bases). Looked up from germline, CDR1 is SEHNR and CDR2 is FQNEAQ (reference sequence). The CDR3 runs 12 residues. With 5 bases removed from V and 7 bases from J, the gap between germline ends came to 11 bases. As DNA, the CDR3 is TGTGCCAGCAGCCGCCGGGACGGTGAAGCTTTCTTT. The encoded protein is CASSRRDGEAFF.

The chain links TRBV5-1 to TRBJ1-6; 7 bases are a match to TRBD1. Germline CDR1 and CDR2: SGHRS and YFSETQ. Unmatched junction bases numbered 7, after V lost 3 bases and J lost 7 bases. This CDR3 region has 15 residues. CDR3 residues: CASSSRDSGNSPLHF. The CDR3, as DNA: TGCGCCAGCAGCTCCCGGGACAGCGGAAATTCACCCCTCCACTTT.

The chain has TRBV2 and TRBJ2-3; the D is unclear. The CDR3 covers 14 residues. V was shortened by 2 bases and J by 2 bases, with 8 bases between the two germline ends. CDR1 SNHLY and CDR2 FYNNEI come from the germline V gene. The CDR3 nucleotides are TGTGCCAGCAGTGAATTGCAGTTCACAGATACGCAGTATTTT. This translates into CASSELQFTDTQYF.

V and J are TRBV23-1 and TRBJ1-1, with D unresolved. TRBV23-1 is reported as an ORF; its role is uncertain. The CDR3 has 13 residues. V was cut by 0 bases and J by 1 base, with 3 bases left in between. The CDR3 reads CASSQSENTEAFF. CDR3 sequence (DNA): TGCGCCAGCAGTCAATCGGAGAACACTGAAGCTTTCTTT.

The DNA of the CDR3 is TGTGCCAGCAGTTACCCTGGCACAGATACGCAGTATTTT. Translation: CASSYPGTDTQYF. The chain joins TRBV6-5 to TRBJ2-3; no clear D gene. Deletions cut 2 bases from V and 1 base from J, with 4 bases between. The CDR3 is 13 residues long. The V gene's germline CDR1 is MNHEY and CDR2 SVGAGI.

Only a few counts were recorded for this clone. The V call is TRBV30, the J call TRBJ2-1; 10 nucleotides match TRBD1. This CDR3 region has 16 residues. In germline, CDR1 is GTSNPN, CDR2 SVGIG (reference sequence). The V gene end was trimmed by 1 base and the J gene end by 7 bases; junction bases not matched to a gene: 10. CDR3 amino acids: CAWSGHSGQGSNEQFF. The CDR3 DNA sequence: TGTGCCTGGAGTGGGCATTCGGGACAGGGGAGTAATGAGCAGTTCTTC. Looking up the rest from reference TRBV30 and TRBJ2-1 gives the full variable domain: SQTIHQWPATLVQPVGSPLSLECTVEGTSNPNLYWYRQAAGRGLQLLFYSVGIGQISSEVPQNLSASRPQDRQFILSSKKLLLSDSGFYLCAWSGHSGQGSNEQFFGPGTRLTVL.

The chain uses TRBV19 and TRBJ1-1, with D possibly matching TRBD1 (5 bases). The CDR3 loop spans 14 amino acids. V lost 6 bases and J 3 bases, leaving 14 bases between the germline ends. Germline V gene data show CDR1 as LNHDA and CDR2 as SQIVND (reference sequence). As DNA, the CDR3 is TGTGCCAGTAGACATAGACTGGGGCACACTGAAGCTTTCTTT. It translates to CASRHRLGHTEAFF. The whole variable domain, filled in from reference TRBV19 and TRBJ1-1, reads DGGITQSPKYLFRKEGQNVTLSCEQNLNHDAMYWYRQDPGQGLRLIYYSQIVNDFQKGDIAEGYSVSREKKESFPLTVTSAQKNPTAFYLCASRHRLGHTEAFFGQGTRLTVV.

V is TRBV7-2 and J is TRBJ1-6; tentative D call: TRBD1 (5 bases). The germline V gene encodes CDR1 SGHTA and CDR2 FQGNSA. The CDR3 covers 15 residues. V gave up 2 bases and J gave up 7 bases, with 12 bases separating them. The CDR3 DNA follows: TGTGCCAGCAGCTTATTCGGCAGGGAGAATTCACCCCTCCACTTT. Translated: CASSLFGRENSPLHF. The entire variable domain, with the rest obtained from reference TRBV7-2 and TRBJ1-6, is as follows: GAGVSQSPSNKVTEKGKDVELRCDPISGHTALYWYRQSLGQGLEFLIYFQGNSAPDKSGLPSDRFSAERTGGSVSTLTIQRTQQEDSAVYLCASSLFGRENSPLHFGNGTRLTVT.

This clone showed up just a few times. The V gene is TRBV18, the J gene TRBJ2-7, with a tentative D call TRBD2 (7 bases). From germline, CDR1 is KGHSH and CDR2 LQKENI. This CDR3 is built from 14 residues. Trimming left V 2 bases short and J 5 bases short, with 13 bases between. The CDR3: CASSPYQGRDEQYF. CDR3 in DNA: TGTGCCAGCTCACCATATCAGGGGAGGGACGAGCAGTACTTC.

The CDR3 is CSVKLGNEKLFF. Written as DNA, the CDR3 is TGCAGCGTTAAGTTGGGTAATGAAAAACTGTTTTTT. The genes are TRBV29-1 and TRBJ1-4; D call uncertain. Germline V CDR1 and CDR2: SQVTM, ANQGSEA. V shed 5 bases and J shed 4 bases, with 8 bases lying between them. CDR3 length: 12 amino acids.

The V call is TRBV5-6, the J call TRBJ2-3; D call uncertain. The CDR3 loop spans 17 amino acids. Germline V gives CDR1 SGHDT, CDR2 YYEEEE. V was cut by 4 bases and J by 0 bases, with 18 bases left in between. CDR3 nucleotide sequence: TGTGCCAGCAGCCCGGTGCAGGAGCGTACTAGCACAGATACGCAGTATTTT. This sequence encodes CASSPVQERTSTDTQYF.